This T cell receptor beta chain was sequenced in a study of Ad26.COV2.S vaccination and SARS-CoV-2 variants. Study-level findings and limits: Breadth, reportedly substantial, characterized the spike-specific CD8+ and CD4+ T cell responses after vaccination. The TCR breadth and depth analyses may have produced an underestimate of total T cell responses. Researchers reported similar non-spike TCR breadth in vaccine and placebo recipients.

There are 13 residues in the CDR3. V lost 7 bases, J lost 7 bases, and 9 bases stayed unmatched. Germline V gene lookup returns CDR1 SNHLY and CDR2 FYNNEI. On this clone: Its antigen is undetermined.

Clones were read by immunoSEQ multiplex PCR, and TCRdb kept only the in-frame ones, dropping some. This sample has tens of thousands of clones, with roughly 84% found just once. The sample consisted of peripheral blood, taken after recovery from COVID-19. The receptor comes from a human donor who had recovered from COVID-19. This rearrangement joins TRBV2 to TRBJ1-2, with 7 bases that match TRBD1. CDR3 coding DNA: TGTGCCAGCACCCCTGACAGGGATACTGGCTACACCTTC. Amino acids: CASTPDRDTGYTF. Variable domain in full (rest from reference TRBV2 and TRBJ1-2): EPEVTQTPSHQVTQMGQEVILRCVPISNHLYFYWYRQILGQKVEFLVSFYNNEISEKSEIFDDQFSVERPDGSNFTLKIRSTKLEDSAMYFCASTPDRDTGYTFGSGTRLTVV.